This passage covers 24 T cell receptor beta chains from one sample sequenced in a study of T-cell memory formation after mild COVID-19. TCRdb re-analysed the 5' RACE reads in MiXCR, keeping a single row per CDR3 protein. The table records fewer than 600,000 distinct CDR3 sequences, roughly 22% of them present only once. Material: PBMCs or a T cell subset sorted from them (not recorded which). These receptors were collected from an adult woman who had mild COVID-19 (a few samples of this study predate the infection). Cell type and time point are not known.

This clonotype was counted only a few times. J is TRBJ2-7 and V is TRBV30, with D maybe TRBD1 (6 bases). CDR3 length: 14 amino acids. CDR1 is GTSNPN and CDR2 is SVGIG in the germline V gene (reference sequence). V gave up 0 bases and J gave up 4 bases, with 13 bases separating them. The CDR3 nucleotides are TGTGCCTGGAGTGTTGGGACATACCGTTACGAGCAGTACTTC. Translating it yields CAWSVGTYRYEQYF.

This sequence joins TRBV7-9 and TRBJ1-2, with TRBD1 identical over 7 bases. CDR1 SEHNR and CDR2 FQNEAQ come from the germline V gene (reference sequence). The CDR3 sequence is 15 residues long. The junction had 12 bases not matched to a gene; V was cut back by 8 bases and J by 3 bases. CDR3 protein: CASRPSQGEYYGYTF. CDR3 coding DNA: TGTGCCAGCCGCCCCTCCCAGGGGGAATACTATGGCTACACCTTC.

The chain carries TRBV6-2 or TRBV6-3 and TRBJ2-4; 7 bases match TRBD2. Trimming removed 0 bases from V and 6 bases from J; junction bases left unmatched: 2. CDR1 is MNHEY, CDR2 SVGEGT, per germline. The CDR3 runs 14 residues. The CDR3 is CASSYSGEGNIQYF. Written as DNA, the CDR3 is TGTGCCAGCAGTTACTCTGGGGAGGGAAACATTCAGTACTTC.

This clonotype was found once. The chain is built from TRBV20-1 and TRBJ2-4; D is possibly TRBD2 (6 bases). CDR3 length: 14 residues. Trimming pared 5 bases from V and 2 bases from J, leaving 13 bases between. The germline V gene has CDR1 DFQATT and CDR2 SNEGSKA (reference sequence). CDR3 DNA: TGCAGTGCTGTCGGCGGGGTTACCAAAAACATTCAGTACTTC. Its protein is CSAVGGVTKNIQYF.

The chain links TRBV20-1 to TRBJ1-1; D is ambiguous. Germline V gene lookup returns CDR1 DFQATT and CDR2 SNEGSKA (reference sequence). The length of the CDR3 is 11 residues. The CDR3 sequence is CRAARGTEAFF. The CDR3 bases are TGCAGGGCCGCGAGAGGGACTGAAGCTTTCTTT.

A few counts support this clonotype. This chain connects TRBV20-1 to TRBJ1-2, with TRBD1 matching 12 bases. The CDR3 covers 15 residues. Germline CDR1 reads DFQATT; CDR2 reads SNEGSKA (reference sequence). Trimming cost V 5 bases and J 8 bases; bases outside gene matches: 12. CDR3 protein: CSASLGGQGAEGYTF. CDR3 coding DNA: TGCAGTGCTTCCCTTGGGGGACAGGGGGCGGAAGGCTACACCTTC.

CDR3 in DNA: TGTGCCACCAGTGATTTCGAATCGGGGAAAGGGCAGTACTTC. Encoded protein: CATSDFESGKGQYF. This chain joins TRBV24-1 and TRBJ2-7, with D tentatively TRBD2 (5 bases). Germline V gene data show CDR1 as KGHDR and CDR2 as SFDVKD. CDR3 length: 14 residues. The germline V and J ends were trimmed by 1 base and 9 bases, with 15 bases remaining between them.

This clonotype showed up many times. This chain links TRBV3-1 with TRBJ2-1; 12 bases are a match to TRBD2. V shed 3 bases, J shed 10 bases, and the junction held 13 bases outside the gene matches. The V gene's germline CDR1 is LGHDT and CDR2 YNNKEL (reference sequence). CDR3 size: 17 residues. In nucleotides, the CDR3 is TGTGCCAGCAGCCATCCAACCGCTAGCGGGGGGGCGCGGGAGCAGTTCTTC. Encoded protein: CASSHPTASGGAREQFF.

This clonotype was seen more than once but under ten times. The chain joins TRBV12-3 or TRBV12-4 to TRBJ2-2, with D possibly matching TRBD2 (5 bases). Trimming took off 3 bases at V and 6 bases at J, with 11 bases between the two ends. This CDR3 is 14 amino acids long. CDR3 sequence (DNA): TGTGCCAGCAGTTTGCCAGGACTCGCCGGGGAGCTGTTTTTT. It codes for CASSLPGLAGELFF.

V gene TRBV6-2 or TRBV6-3 combines with J gene TRBJ2-3; no firm D call. Per the germline V gene, CDR1 is MNHEY and CDR2 is SVGEGT. V was trimmed by 0 bases and J by 6 bases, leaving 7 bases between them. The CDR3 has 13 residues. CDR3 DNA sequence: TGTGCCAGCAGTTACTCGTATATCGATACGCAGTATTTT. Its protein product is CASSYSYIDTQYF.

The chain links TRBV24-1 to TRBJ2-7, with a tentative D call TRBD1 (6 bases). The CDR3 extends over 15 amino acids. Looked up from germline, CDR1 is KGHDR and CDR2 is SFDVKD. Between the trimmed V and J ends, which lost 8 bases and 7 bases, there was a span of 23 bases. The DNA for the CDR3 is TGTGCCACCACCCAGGGGTTTCCCTCAAGTTTGGAGCAGTACTTC. Translation: CATTQGFPSSLEQYF.

This clonotype was recorded at least ten times. This chain uses TRBV3-1 with TRBJ2-3; D ambiguous. Germline loops: CDR1 LGHDT, CDR2 YNNKEL (reference sequence). CDR3 length equals 14 residues. Trimming removed 0 bases from V and 0 bases from J, with 4 bases in between. DNA for the CDR3: TGTGCCAGCAGCCAAGATCGAAGCACAGATACGCAGTATTTT. Translated, it gives CASSQDRSTDTQYF.

This sequence joins TRBV13 and TRBJ2-3, with D hard to call. This CDR3 spans 14 amino acids. Trimming took off 1 base at V and 5 bases at J, with 10 bases between the two ends. Germline assignment: CDR1 PRHDT and CDR2 FYEKMQ (reference sequence). The CDR3 DNA sequence: TGTGCCAGCAGCTTAGTTAGGGTTGAAGATACGCAGTATTTT. It translates to CASSLVRVEDTQYF.

This clonotype was detected only a few times. The CDR3 bases are TGCAGCGTTGAACTAGCGGCCTACGAGCAGTACTTC. Its protein product is CSVELAAYEQYF. The chain has TRBV29-1 and TRBJ2-7; TRBD2 aligns across 7 bases. This CDR3 is built from 12 residues. Trimming removed 2 bases from V and 2 bases from J; junction bases left unmatched: 0. Germline CDR1 reads SQVTM; CDR2 reads ANQGSEA.

J is TRBJ1-1 and V is TRBV20-1, with no clear D. The CDR3 runs to 9 residues. V dropped 0 bases and J dropped 10 bases, with 3 bases sitting between them. Germline-derived CDR1 and CDR2 are DFQATT and SNEGSKA (reference sequence). CDR3 coding DNA: TGCAGTGCTAGAGAGGTAGCTTTCTTT. It translates to CSAREVAFF.

This clonotype was observed a few times. The gene calls are TRBV6-4 and TRBJ2-1; 7 bases map to TRBD2. The CDR3 length is 14 residues. V shed 5 bases, J shed 5 bases, and the junction held 6 bases outside the gene matches. The germline V gene has CDR1 MRHNA and CDR2 SNTAGT. In DNA, the CDR3 is TGTGCCAGCAGTTTAGGGACTACGAACAATGAGCAGTTCTTC. This codes for CASSLGTTNNEQFF.

This clonotype was seen many times. The gene calls are TRBV5-5 and TRBJ1-2; TRBD1 might be the D (5 bases). Trimming stripped 3 bases from V and 3 bases from J, with 21 bases between. The CDR3 length is 17 residues. Germline V gives CDR1 SGHKS, CDR2 YYEKEE (reference sequence). The CDR3 sequence: CASSSGSAAGADYGYTF. The CDR3 region has the DNA TGTGCCAGCAGCTCCGGGAGCGCGGCCGGGGCGGACTATGGCTACACCTTC. Full variable domain (remainder filled in from reference TRBV5-5 and TRBJ1-2): DAGVTQSPTHLIKTRGQQVTLRCSPISGHKSVSWYQQVLGQGPQFIFQYYEKEERGRGNFPDRFSARQFPNYSSELNVNALLLGDSALYLCASSSGSAAGADYGYTFGSGTRLTVV.

This chain links TRBV12-3 or TRBV12-4 with TRBJ2-7, with TRBD2 matching over 10 bases. Unmatched junction bases numbered 9, after V lost 6 bases and J lost 4 bases. The CDR3 has 15 amino acids. The CDR3 reads CASRASGGASYEQYF. The CDR3 DNA reads as TGTGCCAGCAGAGCGAGCGGGGGGGCCAGTTACGAGCAGTACTTC.

The rearrangement joins TRBV29-1 to TRBJ2-5, with 8 bases aligning to TRBD2. V was pared by 3 bases and J by 4 bases, with 13 bases of the junction left unmatched. CDR1 is SQVTM, CDR2 ANQGSEA, per germline. This CDR3 is 16 amino acids long. The CDR3 sequence is CSVDTVTSGGAETQYF. The CDR3 DNA reads as TGCAGCGTTGATACCGTAACTTCGGGAGGGGCAGAGACCCAGTACTTC.

This chain links TRBV2 with TRBJ2-2, with a weak D call TRBD2 (6 bases). This CDR3 is 13 amino acids long. CDR1 and CDR2 (germline): SNHLY, FYNNEI. Trimming stripped 8 bases from V and 4 bases from J, with 11 bases between. CDR3 bases: TGTGCCAGCGGACTAACAGGCACCGGGGAGCTGTTTTTT. It is translated as CASGLTGTGELFF.

V and J are TRBV4-1 and TRBJ2-3; perhaps TRBD1 as D (6 bases). Germline V CDR1 and CDR2: MGHRA, YSYEKL. V gave up 7 bases and J gave up 1 base, with 24 bases separating them. The length of the CDR3 is 18 residues. The CDR3 DNA sequence: TGCGCCAGCACCCCAGCTGGGGGCAGGGGAAATCGCACAGATACGCAGTATTTT. Protein product: CASTPAGGRGNRTDTQYF.

This chain links TRBV9 with TRBJ1-2; TRBD1 is a possible D gene (5 bases). Germline-derived CDR1 and CDR2 are SGDLS and YYNGEE. Deletions cut 0 bases from V and 4 bases from J, with 25 bases between. CDR3 length: 19 residues. The CDR3 is CASSVALFDQGRSGYGYTF. The CDR3 nucleotides are TGTGCCAGCAGCGTAGCTCTGTTCGACCAGGGCAGGTCTGGCTATGGCTACACCTTC.

This clonotype was picked up a small number of times. This sequence joins TRBV14 and TRBJ1-1; TRBD1 is a possible D gene (6 bases). This CDR3 comprises 16 residues. V was pared by 4 bases and J by 0 bases, with 15 bases between. Germline V gene data show CDR1 as SGHDN and CDR2 as FVKESK. The CDR3 spells CASSLVRGEMNTEAFF. The CDR3 nucleotides are TGTGCCAGCAGCCTCGTCAGGGGCGAGATGAACACTGAAGCTTTCTTT. The whole variable domain, remainder taken from reference TRBV14 and TRBJ1-1, is EAGVTQFPSHSVIEKGQTVTLRCDPISGHDNLYWYRRVMGKEIKFLLHFVKESKQDESGMPNNRFLAERTGGTYSTLKVQPAELEDSGVYFCASSLVRGEMNTEAFFGQGTRLTVV.

This chain joins TRBV28 and TRBJ1-1; a possible D gene is TRBD1 (5 bases). Germline CDR1 is MDHEN and CDR2 is SYDVKM. V gave up 8 bases and J gave up 4 bases, with 14 bases separating them. This CDR3 contains 13 residues. Here the CDR3 reads CASVQGRATEAFF. The CDR3 nucleotides are TGTGCCAGCGTCCAGGGTCGGGCCACTGAAGCTTTCTTT.